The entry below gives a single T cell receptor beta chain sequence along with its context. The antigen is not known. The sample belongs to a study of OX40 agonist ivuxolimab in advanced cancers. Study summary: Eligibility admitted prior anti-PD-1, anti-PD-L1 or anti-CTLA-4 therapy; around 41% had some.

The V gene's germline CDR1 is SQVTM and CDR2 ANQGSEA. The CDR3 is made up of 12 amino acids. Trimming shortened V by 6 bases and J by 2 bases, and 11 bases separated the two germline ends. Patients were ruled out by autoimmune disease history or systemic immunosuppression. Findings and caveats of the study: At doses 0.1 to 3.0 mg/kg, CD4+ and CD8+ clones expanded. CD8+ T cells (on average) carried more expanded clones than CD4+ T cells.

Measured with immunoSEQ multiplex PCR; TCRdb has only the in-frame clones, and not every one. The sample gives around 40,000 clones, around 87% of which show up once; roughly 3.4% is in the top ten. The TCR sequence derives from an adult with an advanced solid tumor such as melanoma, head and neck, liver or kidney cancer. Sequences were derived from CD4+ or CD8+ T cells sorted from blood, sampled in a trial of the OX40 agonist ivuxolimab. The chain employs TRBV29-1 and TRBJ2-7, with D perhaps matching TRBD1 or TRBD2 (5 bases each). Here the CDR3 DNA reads TGCAGCGTAGGGGACGTCACCTACGAGCAGTACTTC. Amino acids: CSVGDVTYEQYF.